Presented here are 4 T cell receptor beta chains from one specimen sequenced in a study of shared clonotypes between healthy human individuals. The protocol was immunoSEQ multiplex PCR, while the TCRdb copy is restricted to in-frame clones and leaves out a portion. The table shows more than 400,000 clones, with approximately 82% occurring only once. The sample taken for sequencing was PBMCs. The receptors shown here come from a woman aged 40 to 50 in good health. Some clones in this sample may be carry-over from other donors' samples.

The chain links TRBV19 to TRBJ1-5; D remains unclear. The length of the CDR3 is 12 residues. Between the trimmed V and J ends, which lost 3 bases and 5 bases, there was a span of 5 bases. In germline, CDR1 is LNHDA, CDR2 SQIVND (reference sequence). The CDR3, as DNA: TGTGCCAGTAGTATGCAAGATCAGCCCCAGCATTTT. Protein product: CASSMQDQPQHF.

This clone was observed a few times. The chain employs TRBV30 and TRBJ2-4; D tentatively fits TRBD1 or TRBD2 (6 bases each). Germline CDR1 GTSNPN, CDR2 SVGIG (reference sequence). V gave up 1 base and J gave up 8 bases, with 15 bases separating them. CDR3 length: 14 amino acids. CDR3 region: CAWSEEGEGDIQYF. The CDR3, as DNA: TGTGCCTGGAGTGAGGAGGGGGAAGGAGACATTCAGTACTTC.

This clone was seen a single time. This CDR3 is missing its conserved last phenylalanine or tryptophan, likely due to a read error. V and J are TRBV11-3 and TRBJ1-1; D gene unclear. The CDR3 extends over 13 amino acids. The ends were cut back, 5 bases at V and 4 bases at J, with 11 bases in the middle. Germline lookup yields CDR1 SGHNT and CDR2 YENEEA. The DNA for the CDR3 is TGTGCCAGCAGCCCTGACATGAGCACTGAAGCTTTCCTT. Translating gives CASSPDMSTEAFL.

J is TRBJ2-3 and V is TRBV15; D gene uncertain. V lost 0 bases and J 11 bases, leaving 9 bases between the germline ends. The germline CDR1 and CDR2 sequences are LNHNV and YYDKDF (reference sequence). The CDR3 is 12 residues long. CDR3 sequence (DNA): TGTGCCACCAGCAGAGAAGTCGACGGGCAGTATTTT. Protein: CATSREVDGQYF. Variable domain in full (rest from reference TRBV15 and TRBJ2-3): DAMVIQNPRYQVTQFGKPVTLSCSQTLNHNVMYWYQQKSSQAPKLLFHYYDKDFNNEADTPDNFQSRRPNTSFCFLDIRSPGLGDTAMYLCATSREVDGQYFGPGTRLTVL.